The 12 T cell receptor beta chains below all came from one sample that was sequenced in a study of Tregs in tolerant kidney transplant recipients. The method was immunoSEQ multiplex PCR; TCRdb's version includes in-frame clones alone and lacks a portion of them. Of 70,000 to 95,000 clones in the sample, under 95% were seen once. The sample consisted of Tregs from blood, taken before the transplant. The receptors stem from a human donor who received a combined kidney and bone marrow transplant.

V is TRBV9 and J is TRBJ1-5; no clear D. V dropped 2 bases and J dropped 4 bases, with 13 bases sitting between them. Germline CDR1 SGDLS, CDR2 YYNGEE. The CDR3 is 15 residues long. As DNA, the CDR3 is TGTGCCAGCAGCGTGAAGAGACGGATGAATCAGCCCCAGCATTTT. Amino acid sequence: CASSVKRRMNQPQHF.

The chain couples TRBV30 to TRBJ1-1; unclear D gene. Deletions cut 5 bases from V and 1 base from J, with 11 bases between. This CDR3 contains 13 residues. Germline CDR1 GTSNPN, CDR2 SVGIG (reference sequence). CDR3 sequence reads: CAWARTGNTEAFF. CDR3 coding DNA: TGTGCCTGGGCCCGCACGGGGAACACTGAAGCTTTCTTT. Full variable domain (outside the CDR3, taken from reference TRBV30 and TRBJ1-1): SQTIHQWPATLVQPVGSPLSLECTVEGTSNPNLYWYRQAAGRGLQLLFYSVGIGQISSEVPQNLSASRPQDRQFILSSKKLLLSDSGFYLCAWARTGNTEAFFGQGTRLTVV.

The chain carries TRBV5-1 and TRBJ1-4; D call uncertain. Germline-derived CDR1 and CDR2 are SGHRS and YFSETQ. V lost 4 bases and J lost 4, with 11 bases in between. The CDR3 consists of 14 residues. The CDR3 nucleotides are TGCGCCAGCAGCGGGCTTGGGGTTAATGAAAAACTGTTTTTT. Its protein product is CASSGLGVNEKLFF.

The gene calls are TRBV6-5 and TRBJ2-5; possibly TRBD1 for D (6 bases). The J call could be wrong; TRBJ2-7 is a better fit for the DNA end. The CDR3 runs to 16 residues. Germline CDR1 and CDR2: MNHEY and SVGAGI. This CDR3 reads CASSYSMAGDAYEQYF. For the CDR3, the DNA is TGTGCCAGCAGTTACTCGATGGCAGGGGATGCCTACGAGCAGTACTTC.

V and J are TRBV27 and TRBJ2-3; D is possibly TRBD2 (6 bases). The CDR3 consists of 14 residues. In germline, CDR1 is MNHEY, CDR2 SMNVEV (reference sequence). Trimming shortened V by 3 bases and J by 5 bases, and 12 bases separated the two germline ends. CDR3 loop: CASSFRGAGDTQYF. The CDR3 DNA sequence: TGTGCCAGCAGTTTTCGGGGAGCGGGAGATACGCAGTATTTT.

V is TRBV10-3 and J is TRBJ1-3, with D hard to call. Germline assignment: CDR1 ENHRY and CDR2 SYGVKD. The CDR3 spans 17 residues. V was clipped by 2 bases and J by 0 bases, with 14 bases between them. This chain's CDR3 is CAISETGRTSSGNTIYF. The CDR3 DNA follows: TGTGCCATCAGTGAGACGGGAAGGACCAGCTCTGGAAACACCATATATTTT.

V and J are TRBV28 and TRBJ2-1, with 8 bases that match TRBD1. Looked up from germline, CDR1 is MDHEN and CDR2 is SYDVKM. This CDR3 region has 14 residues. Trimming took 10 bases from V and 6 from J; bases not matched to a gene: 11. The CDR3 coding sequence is TGTGCCACGTCGGGGGAAGGACAGGGCAATGAGCAGTTCTTC. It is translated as CATSGEGQGNEQFF.

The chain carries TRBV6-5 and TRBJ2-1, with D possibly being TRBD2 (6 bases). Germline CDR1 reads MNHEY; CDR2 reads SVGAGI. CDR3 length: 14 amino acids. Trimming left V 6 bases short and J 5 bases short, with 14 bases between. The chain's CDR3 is CASSRGLTNNEQFF. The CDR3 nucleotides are TGTGCCAGCAGCCGAGGACTAACCAACAATGAGCAGTTCTTC.

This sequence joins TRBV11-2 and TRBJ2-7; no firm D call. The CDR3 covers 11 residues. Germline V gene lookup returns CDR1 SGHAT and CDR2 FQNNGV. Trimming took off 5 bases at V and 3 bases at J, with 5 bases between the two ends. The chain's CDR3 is CASSGGYEQYF. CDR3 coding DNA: TGTGCCAGCAGCGGCGGCTACGAGCAGTACTTC.

In DNA form, the CDR3 reads TGTGCCACCAGCAAGGGACCTGGGGGCGAGCAGTACTTC. Encoded protein: CATSKGPGGEQYF. The J gene is TRBJ2-5, the V gene TRBV15; D may be TRBD1 or TRBD2 (5 bases each). The end of the DNA aligns better with TRBJ2-7, so the J call may be wrong. The CDR3 consists of 13 residues. CDR1 is LNHNV, CDR2 YYDKDF, per germline (reference sequence).

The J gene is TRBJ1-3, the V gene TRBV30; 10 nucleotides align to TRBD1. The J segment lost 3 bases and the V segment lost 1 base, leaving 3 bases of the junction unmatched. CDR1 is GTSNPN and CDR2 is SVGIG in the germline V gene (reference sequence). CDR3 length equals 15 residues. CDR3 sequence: CAWSEGTGVGNTIYF. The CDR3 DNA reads TGTGCCTGGAGTGAGGGGACAGGGGTTGGAAACACCATATATTTT.

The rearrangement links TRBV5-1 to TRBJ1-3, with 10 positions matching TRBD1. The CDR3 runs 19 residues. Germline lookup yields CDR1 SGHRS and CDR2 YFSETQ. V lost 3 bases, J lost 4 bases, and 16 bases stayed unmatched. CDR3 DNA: TGCGCCAGCAGCTCCAAGGCTGGGGGACAGGGGTTTCGAGGAAACACCATATATTTT. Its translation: CASSSKAGGQGFRGNTIYF.